A single sample is the source of the 18 T cell receptor beta chains below, sequenced in a study of PD-1 blockade in classical Hodgkin lymphoma. Each patient experienced a relapse that followed autologous stem cell transplantation, and brentuximab vedotin exposure varied. Here immunoSEQ multiplex PCR was the method, and the copy in TCRdb shows in-frame clones only, minus some. The sample gives about 30,000 clones, just under 80% of which show up once; roughly a third is in the top ten. The sequences come from peripheral blood mononuclear cells (PBMCs), collected before the second cycle of nivolumab. Receptors were obtained from a human donor with classical Hodgkin lymphoma.

The V call is TRBV5-1, the J call TRBJ1-2; a possible D gene is TRBD1 (6 bases). Germline CDR1 SGHRS, CDR2 YFSETQ. The CDR3 spans 14 residues. V was trimmed by 1 base and J by 13 bases, leaving 20 bases between them. The CDR3 here is CASSLQLGQGKFTF. CDR3 nucleotide sequence: TGCGCCAGCAGCTTGCAGCTCGGGCAGGGGAAGTTCACCTTC.

The chain recombines TRBV5-1 with TRBJ1-2; possible D gene TRBD1, 5 bases. This CDR3 has 15 residues. V gave up 4 bases and J gave up 3 bases, with 16 bases separating them. CDR1 is SGHRS, CDR2 YFSETQ, per germline. The CDR3 sequence is CASSLRDGEYYGYTF. The CDR3 nucleotides are TGCGCCAGCAGCCTTCGGGACGGAGAATACTATGGCTACACCTTC.

This clone was detected only once. The genes are TRBV7-2 and TRBJ2-7; TRBD1 might be the D (6 bases). The CDR3 is 12 residues long. Germline V lookup: CDR1 SGHTA, CDR2 FQGNSA. V gave up 6 bases and J gave up 7 bases, with 13 bases separating them. In DNA, the CDR3 is TGTGCCAGCAGGTTGGACAGTCTGGAGCAGTACTTC. Its translation is CASRLDSLEQYF. The variable domain in full, completed from reference TRBV7-2 and TRBJ2-7, reads GAGVSQSPSNKVTEKGKDVELRCDPISGHTALYWYRQSLGQGLEFLIYFQGNSAPDKSGLPSDRFSAERTGGSVSTLTIQRTQQEDSAVYLCASRLDSLEQYFGPGTRLTVT.

This chain links TRBV28 with TRBJ2-3, with a possible D match to TRBD1 (6 bases). The CDR3 spans 15 residues. The germline gives CDR1 MDHEN, CDR2 SYDVKM. V was cut by 3 bases and J by 5 bases, with 15 bases left in between. The CDR3 DNA sequence: TGTGCCAGCAGTTTTGGCAACCCAGGGGTAGATACGCAGTATTTT. Translating it yields CASSFGNPGVDTQYF.

This clone has a handful of counts. V and J are TRBV7-9 and TRBJ1-2, with D possibly matching TRBD1 (6 bases). Trimming stripped 6 bases from V and 5 bases from J, with 13 bases between. Per the germline V gene, CDR1 is SEHNR and CDR2 is FQNEAQ (reference sequence). The CDR3 loop spans 13 amino acids. The CDR3 sequence is CASSGQGLYGYTF. The CDR3 bases are TGTGCCAGCAGTGGTCAGGGGTTATATGGCTACACCTTC.

This clone rates as medium-sized. V and J are TRBV29-1 and TRBJ1-2; TRBD1 is a possible D gene (5 bases). The CDR3 runs 12 residues. V was cut by 3 bases and J by 4 bases, with 9 bases left in between. CDR1 is SQVTM, CDR2 ANQGSEA, per germline. CDR3 coding DNA: TGCAGCGTTGATCGGGGCGGCTATGGCTACACCTTC. The encoded protein is CSVDRGGYGYTF. Complete variable domain (other parts from reference TRBV29-1 and TRBJ1-2): SAVISQKPSRDICQRGTSLTIQCQVDSQVTMMFWYRQQPGQSLTLIATANQGSEATYESGFVIDKFPISRPNLTFSTLTVSNMSPEDSSIYLCSVDRGGYGYTFGSGTRLTVV.

The chain combines TRBV5-1 with TRBJ2-1; the match to TRBD1 covers 9 bases. The CDR3 loop spans 16 amino acids. The ends lost 3 bases at V and 8 bases at J; junction bases unmatched: 12. CDR1 SGHRS and CDR2 YFSETQ come from the germline V gene. CDR3 residues: CASSSTPGQGFHEQFF. The CDR3, as DNA: TGCGCCAGCAGCTCAACTCCGGGACAGGGTTTCCATGAGCAGTTCTTC.

Worth noting for this clone: The sample contains more than one DNA sequence encoding this CDR3. V is TRBV2 and J is TRBJ1-5; D may be TRBD1 (6 bases). This CDR3 spans 13 amino acids. V lost 6 bases and J 7 bases, leaving 13 bases between the germline ends. Germline CDR1 SNHLY, CDR2 FYNNEI. CDR3 region: CASSGQREQPQHF. The CDR3 DNA reads as TGTGCCAGCAGCGGACAGAGAGAGCAGCCCCAGCATTTT.

The chain uses TRBV30 and TRBJ2-3; TRBD2 aligns across 7 bases. The CDR3 is 13 amino acids. The V gene end was trimmed by 7 bases and the J gene end by 5 bases; junction bases not matched to a gene: 9. Germline V gene sequence: CDR1 GTSNPN, CDR2 SVGIG (reference sequence). Written as DNA, the CDR3 is TGTGCCTCCAGCCCGGGGGGAGGAGATACGCAGTATTTT. Translating it yields CASSPGGGDTQYF.

The chain combines TRBV5-1 with TRBJ1-1; D not certain. The V gene lost 6 bases and the J gene lost 1 base, with 10 bases spanning the gap. CDR1 SGHRS and CDR2 YFSETQ come from the germline V gene. The CDR3 is 13 amino acids. CDR3 residues: CASTLWENTEAFF. DNA for the CDR3: TGCGCCAGCACCCTCTGGGAGAACACTGAAGCTTTCTTT.

The chain employs TRBV2 and TRBJ2-5; D is undetermined. Germline V gene data show CDR1 as SNHLY and CDR2 as FYNNEI. This CDR3 region has 12 residues. Trimming shortened V by 8 bases and J by 4 bases, and 11 bases separated the two germline ends. The CDR3 bases are TGTGCCAGCCAACCAGAGGCAGAGACCCAGTACTTC. Protein: CASQPEAETQYF.

This chain joins TRBV7-6 and TRBJ1-1; 9 bases agree with TRBD1. Germline assignment: CDR1 SGHVS and CDR2 FNYEAQ. The CDR3 length is 16 residues. Losses at the gene ends were 5 bases for V and 3 bases for J; bases not matched to a gene: 10. The CDR3 bases are TGTGCCAGCAGCCGTCCCGGGACAGGGTTGGACACTGAAGCTTTCTTT. Its protein product is CASSRPGTGLDTEAFF.

The rearrangement uses TRBV7-9 and TRBJ2-7; D is unclear. This CDR3 contains 12 residues. V was pared by 3 bases and J by 2 bases, with 5 bases between. Germline V gene data show CDR1 as SEHNR and CDR2 as FQNEAQ (reference sequence). The CDR3 loop reads CASSFGAYEQYF. In DNA, the CDR3 is TGTGCCAGCAGCTTCGGAGCCTACGAGCAGTACTTC.

V usage is TRBV9 and J usage is TRBJ1-6; no reliable D call. V was trimmed by 3 bases and J by 5 bases, leaving 9 bases between them. Germline V gene sequence: CDR1 SGDLS, CDR2 YYNGEE. The CDR3 is 14 amino acids. This CDR3 reads CASSAGLDNSPLHF. In DNA, the CDR3 is TGTGCCAGCAGCGCGGGCCTAGATAATTCACCCCTCCACTTT. The variable domain in full, completed from reference TRBV9 and TRBJ1-6, reads DSGVTQTPKHLITATGQRVTLRCSPRSGDLSVYWYQQSLDQGLQFLIQYYNGEERAKGNILERFSAQQFPDLHSELNLSSLELGDSALYFCASSAGLDNSPLHFGNGTRLTVT.

The chain combines TRBV5-1 with TRBJ1-3; tentatively, D is TRBD1 (6 bases). Germline V gene sequence: CDR1 SGHRS, CDR2 YFSETQ. V dropped 4 bases and J dropped 0 bases, with 11 bases sitting between them. This CDR3 region has 15 residues. The DNA of the CDR3 is TGCGCCAGCAGCCTGGGGGCAGCCTCTGGAAACACCATATATTTT. Protein: CASSLGAASGNTIYF.

The chain uses TRBV4-3 and TRBJ1-1, with D unresolved. The CDR3 is 15 residues long. Germline V gives CDR1 LGHNA, CDR2 YSLEER. The ends were cut back, 1 base at V and 0 bases at J, with 9 bases in the middle. CDR3 amino acids: CASSQVSNMNTEAFF. The CDR3 DNA reads TGCGCCAGCAGCCAAGTATCGAACATGAACACTGAAGCTTTCTTT.

The chain recombines TRBV5-4 with TRBJ2-1, with D possibly TRBD1 on 6 matching bases. The CDR3 covers 15 residues. Looked up from germline, CDR1 is SGHNT and CDR2 is YYREEE (reference sequence). Trimming took 0 bases from V and 8 from J, leaving 15 bases between them. The CDR3 spells CASSLGPTSGDEQFF. The CDR3 coding sequence is TGTGCCAGCAGCTTGGGGCCAACTTCAGGGGATGAGCAGTTCTTC.

Details on this clone: The junction departs from the called germline gene at one end, perhaps through a read error. The chain couples TRBV7-7 to TRBJ2-3; D tentatively fits TRBD1 or TRBD2 (5 bases each). The CDR3 spans 12 residues. CDR1 and CDR2 from the germline V gene are SSHAT and FNYEAQ (reference sequence). This CDR3 reads CASSLEGDTQYF. CDR3 nucleotide sequence: TGTGCTAGCAGCTTAGAGGGGGATACGCAGTATTTT. Full variable domain (missing parts from reference TRBV7-7 and TRBJ2-3): GAGVSQSPRYKVTKRGQDVTLRCDPISSHATLYWYQQALGQGPEFLTYFNYEAQPDKSGLPSDRFSAERPEGSISTLTIQRTEQRDSAMYRCASSLEGDTQYFGPGTRLTVL.